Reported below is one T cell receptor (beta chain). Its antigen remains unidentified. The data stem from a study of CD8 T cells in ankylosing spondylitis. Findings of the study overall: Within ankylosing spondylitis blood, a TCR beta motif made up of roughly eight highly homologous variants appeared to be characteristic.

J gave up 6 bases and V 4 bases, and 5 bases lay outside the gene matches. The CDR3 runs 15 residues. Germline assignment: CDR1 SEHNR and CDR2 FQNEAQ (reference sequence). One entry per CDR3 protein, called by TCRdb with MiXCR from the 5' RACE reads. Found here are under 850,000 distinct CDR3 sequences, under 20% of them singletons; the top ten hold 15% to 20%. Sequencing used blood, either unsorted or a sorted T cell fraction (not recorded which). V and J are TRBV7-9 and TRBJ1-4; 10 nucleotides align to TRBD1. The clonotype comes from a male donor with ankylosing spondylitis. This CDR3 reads CASSSRQGAYEKLFF. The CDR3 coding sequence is TGTGCCAGCAGCTCCAGACAGGGGGCGTATGAAAAACTGTTTTTT.